This TCR beta chain stems from a study of regulatory and conventional T cells in RAG deficiency. Assay used: immunoSEQ multiplex PCR; TCRdb lists only in-frame clones, some missing. The sample contains about 9,000 clones, 70% to 90% of which appear only once. This CDR3 comprises 15 residues. Germline-derived CDR1 and CDR2 are GTSNPN and SVGIG (reference sequence). The ends lost 5 bases at V and 5 bases at J; junction bases unmatched: 6. Separately, the same data were catalogued under a study of regulatory T cells. As that study records: The PCR used 52 TRBV and 13 TRBJ primers.

This TCR was recovered from a human donor in good health. Sequenced sample: CD8+ T cells sorted from blood. The genes are TRBV30 and TRBJ1-6; TRBD1 aligns across 10 bases. DNA of the CDR3: TGTGCCTGGGACGGGACAGGGGTAAATAATTCACCCCTCCACTTT. Its protein product is CAWDGTGVNNSPLHF.